This T cell receptor (beta chain) derives from a study of blood T cell repertoires in COVID-19. Study-wide background: Both acute and convalescent COVID-19 samples were obtained from the United States, Italy and Spain. PBMCs, B-cell-depleted T cells, or T cells were the source of the cDNA or gDNA that made up the material.

The V and J ends lost 6 bases and 4 bases respectively, with 9 bases between them. The CDR3 has 12 residues. Profiled with immunoSEQ multiplex PCR; TCRdb holds only in-frame clones, not every one. The table has around 120,000 clones, 85% to 90% seen once. The receptor's source is a man aged 50-60 years with acute or convalescent COVID-19. The chain is built from TRBV12-3 or TRBV12-4 and TRBJ2-5; perhaps TRBD1 as D (5 bases). Specimen: peripheral blood. The CDR3 DNA follows: TGTGCCAGCAGCTCTGGGGCAGAGACCCAGTACTTC. Translating gives CASSSGAETQYF.